The text below deals with one TCR beta chain. This CDR3 contains 13 residues. Germline CDR1 SGHRS, CDR2 YFSETQ. With 3 bases removed from V and 3 bases from J, the gap between germline ends came to 10 bases. The data originate from a study of spatial heterogeneity in lung cancer. Documented time point: sample taken at primary tumor resection. TCRdb reprocessed the 5' RACE reads with MiXCR, giving one entry per CDR3 protein. This repertoire shows under 25,000 distinct CDR3 sequences, 6% to 7.5% found once; its top ten account for roughly an eighth. The origin of this receptor is a male donor with early-stage non-small cell lung cancer. The rearrangement links TRBV5-1 to TRBJ2-7; D call uncertain. The sample consisted of PBMCs, taken at surgery. The CDR3 bases are TGCGCCAGCAGCTATGGTCTCCGCTACGAGCAGTACTTC. Residues: CASSYGLRYEQYF.